This passage covers 11 T cell receptor beta chains from one sample sequenced in a study of T cells after yellow fever vaccination. Via MiXCR, TCRdb re-called the 5' RACE reads, giving one row per CDR3 protein. In the table there are around 530,000 distinct CDR3 sequences, 17% of which are singletons. The sequencing used PBMCs, collected around 5 days after the first yellow fever vaccination. The source of these receptors is a man between 18 and 35 years old who received the YFV17D yellow fever vaccine.

This clonotype was observed a handful of times. The chain joins TRBV15 to TRBJ2-5, with TRBD1 as a possible D gene (6 bases). Germline CDR1 LNHNV, CDR2 YYDKDF (reference sequence). There are 17 residues in the CDR3. The ends were cut back, 0 bases at V and 0 bases at J, with 14 bases in the middle. CDR3 coding DNA: TGTGCCACCAGCAGAGATCTGGGGGCAGCACACCAAGAGACCCAGTACTTC. Translating gives CATSRDLGAAHQETQYF. Variable domain in full (rest from reference TRBV15 and TRBJ2-5): DAMVIQNPRYQVTQFGKPVTLSCSQTLNHNVMYWYQQKSSQAPKLLFHYYDKDFNNEADTPDNFQSRRPNTSFCFLDIRSPGLGDTAMYLCATSRDLGAAHQETQYFGPGTRLLVL.

This clonotype was counted only a few times. This chain uses TRBV10-3 with TRBJ1-2; unclear D gene. The CDR3 contains 11 residues. From germline, CDR1 is ENHRY and CDR2 SYGVKD. Between the trimmed V and J ends, which lost 6 bases and 5 bases, there was a span of 7 bases. CDR3 loop: CAIREEYGYTF. The DNA of the CDR3 is TGTGCCATCAGGGAAGAATATGGCTACACCTTC.

This clonotype showed up many times. The CDR3 is CASSPQGQGADTQYF. Written as DNA, the CDR3 is TGTGCCAGCAGCCCGCAGGGACAGGGGGCAGATACGCAGTATTTT. The rearrangement joins TRBV7-8 to TRBJ2-3; 11 bases are a match to TRBD1. The CDR3 is made up of 15 amino acids. The V gene's germline CDR1 is SGHVS and CDR2 FQNEAQ. V dropped 5 bases and J dropped 4; count of bases not matched to a gene: 5.

This chain uses TRBV2 with TRBJ2-3, with 10 bases aligning to TRBD2. The germline CDR1 and CDR2 sequences are SNHLY and FYNNEI. The CDR3 is 17 amino acids. The junction had 9 bases not matched to a gene; V was cut back by 1 base and J by 5 bases. The CDR3 protein is CASSEETSGDWGDTQYF. In DNA, the CDR3 is TGTGCCAGCAGTGAAGAAACTAGCGGGGACTGGGGAGATACGCAGTATTTT.

The rearrangement joins TRBV18 to TRBJ1-1, with D possibly being TRBD1 (5 bases). Germline CDR1 is KGHSH and CDR2 is LQKENI. The V gene lost 7 bases and the J gene lost 4 bases, with 13 bases spanning the gap. The CDR3 is 13 residues long. CDR3: CASFASRGTEAFF. CDR3 sequence (DNA): TGTGCCAGCTTCGCCTCGAGGGGCACTGAAGCTTTCTTT.

This clonotype has just a few counts. V is TRBV21-1 and J is TRBJ2-7; no check of the table's D call, TRBD1, against the DNA was made. TRBV21-1 is marked as a pseudogene. The length of the CDR3 is 14 residues. CDR3 loop: CASSGRDISYEQYV. The CDR3 bases are TGTGCCAGCAGCGGCCGGGACATTTCCTACGAGCAGTACGTC.

This clonotype was recorded at least ten times. The chain has TRBV7-3 and TRBJ1-1, with D possibly being TRBD1 (6 bases). CDR1 and CDR2 from the germline V gene are SGHTA and FQGTGA. The V and J ends lost 2 bases and 4 bases respectively, with 8 bases between them. CDR3 length: 13 amino acids. CDR3 nucleotides: TGTGCCAGCAGCTTAGGACAGACCACTGAAGCTTTCTTT. Its translation is CASSLGQTTEAFF.

V usage is TRBV27 and J usage is TRBJ2-7; maybe TRBD2 (5 bases). Germline CDR1 is MNHEY and CDR2 is SMNVEV (reference sequence). The CDR3 covers 15 residues. V was shortened by 5 bases and J by 3 bases, with 17 bases between the two germline ends. In nucleotides, the CDR3 is TGTGCCAGCAGTCCAGGAGAGGGCAGGAGCTACGAGCAGTACGTC. Protein product: CASSPGEGRSYEQYV.

The rearrangement uses TRBV4-1 and TRBJ2-7; D may be TRBD1 (5 bases). CDR3 length equals 15 residues. CDR1 and CDR2 from the germline V gene are MGHRA and YSYEKL. Trimming left V 0 bases short and J 2 bases short, with 11 bases between. CDR3 residues: CASSQDRDSTYEQYF. The CDR3 DNA follows: TGCGCCAGCAGCCAAGATCGCGACAGTACCTACGAGCAGTACTTC.

This clonotype was seen a few times. This chain connects TRBV4-2 to TRBJ1-1; TRBD1 matches at 8 bases. Germline lookup yields CDR1 LGHNA and CDR2 YNFKEQ. J was trimmed by 3 bases and V by 1 base; bases with no gene match: 7. The CDR3 loop spans 16 amino acids. CDR3 loop: CASSQARGQSHTEAFF. The CDR3 DNA sequence: TGTGCCAGCAGCCAAGCCAGGGGGCAGTCCCACACTGAAGCTTTCTTT.

This rearrangement joins TRBV12-3 or TRBV12-4 to TRBJ1-2; D not resolved. CDR3 size: 14 residues. V was pared by 1 base and J by 5 bases, with 11 bases between. The CDR3 sequence: CASSLDPGWYGYTF. CDR3 nucleotide sequence: TGTGCCAGCAGTTTAGATCCGGGTTGGTATGGCTACACCTTC.